The 18 T cell receptor beta chains reported below all come from one sample, sequenced in a study of OX40 agonist ivuxolimab in advanced cancers. Libraries were prepared by immunoSEQ multiplex PCR; TCRdb keeps only in-frame clonotypes and omits some of them. This table holds tens of thousands of clones, roughly 87% found once. Sequencing was performed on CD4+ or CD8+ T cells sorted from blood, taken in a trial of the OX40 agonist ivuxolimab. All receptors derive from an adult with an advanced solid tumor such as melanoma, head and neck, liver or kidney cancer.

This chain connects TRBV5-1 to TRBJ2-7; D not resolved. Germline CDR1 SGHRS, CDR2 YFSETQ. The CDR3 consists of 13 residues. The germline V and J ends were trimmed by 3 bases and 6 bases, with 13 bases remaining between them. In DNA, the CDR3 is TGCGCCAGCAGCTACATCGCCCTGGTCGAGCAGTACTTC. Translated, it gives CASSYIALVEQYF.

V is TRBV6-1 and J is TRBJ2-2; D might be TRBD1 (6 bases). This CDR3 is built from 12 residues. Germline assignment: CDR1 MNHNS and CDR2 SASEGT. The V and J ends lost 6 bases and 6 bases respectively, with 8 bases between them. This CDR3 is CASRDRPGELFF. The DNA of the CDR3 is TGTGCCAGCAGGGACAGACCCGGGGAGCTGTTTTTT.

V is TRBV6-1 and J is TRBJ2-6, with D possibly being TRBD2 (6 bases). Germline V gene lookup returns CDR1 MNHNS and CDR2 SASEGT. The CDR3 has 15 amino acids. Trimming pared 7 bases from V and 0 bases from J, leaving 10 bases between. DNA for the CDR3: TGTGCCAGCACGGGGGTCAGCTCTGGGGCCAACGTCCTGACTTTC. The encoded protein is CASTGVSSGANVLTF.

This clone appeared a single time. V usage is TRBV6-5 and J usage is TRBJ1-5; D possibly corresponds to TRBD1 (5 bases). The CDR3 contains 14 residues. V was pared by 2 bases and J by 7 bases, with 12 bases between. Germline CDR1 is MNHEY and CDR2 is SVGAGI. CDR3 amino acids: CASSYGGVEQPQHF. As DNA, the CDR3 is TGTGCCAGCAGTTACGGGGGGGTAGAACAGCCCCAGCATTTT.

A few counts support this clone. The chain recombines TRBV30 with TRBJ1-2; D unresolved. V lost 8 bases and J 5 bases, leaving 12 bases between the germline ends. The CDR3 sequence is 11 residues long. Looked up from germline, CDR1 is GTSNPN and CDR2 is SVGIG (reference sequence). CDR3 region: CAAWPGYGYTF. CDR3 in DNA: TGTGCCGCCTGGCCTGGATATGGCTACACCTTC.

The rearrangement links TRBV28 to TRBJ2-1, with 8 bases aligning to TRBD2. The length of the CDR3 is 14 residues. Germline V CDR1 and CDR2: MDHEN, SYDVKM. The J segment lost 6 bases and the V segment lost 8 bases, leaving 9 bases of the junction unmatched. DNA for the CDR3: TGTGCCAGCCGCAGCGGGGGAACGGGCAATGAGCAGTTCTTC. It specifies CASRSGGTGNEQFF.

The chain carries TRBV21-1 and TRBJ1-1. TRBV21-1 is labeled a pseudogene. The CDR3 contains 11 residues. The CDR3 spells CASSRVTEAFF. As DNA, the CDR3 is TGTGCCAGCAGCAGGGTCACTGAAGCTTTCTTT.

The V call is TRBV2, the J call TRBJ2-3; D gene ambiguous. Germline V gives CDR1 SNHLY, CDR2 FYNNEI. The CDR3 totals 11 residues. CDR3 protein: CAKSKGDTQYF. In DNA, the CDR3 is TGTGCAAAGTCGAAAGGCGATACGCAGTATTTT.

The rearrangement links TRBV2 to TRBJ1-5; a weak D match, TRBD1 (6 bases). V was cut by 7 bases and J by 6 bases, with 13 bases left in between. CDR3 size: 13 residues. CDR1 is SNHLY and CDR2 is FYNNEI in the germline V gene. The CDR3 protein is CASTSGVGQPQHF. DNA of the CDR3: TGTGCCAGCACCTCAGGGGTTGGTCAGCCCCAGCATTTT.

This chain joins TRBV7-6 and TRBJ2-5; TRBD2 aligns across 7 bases. Germline CDR1 SGHVS, CDR2 FNYEAQ. The CDR3 has 14 residues. With 1 base clipped from V and 4 bases from J, the junction kept 3 bases outside the gene matches. In DNA form, the CDR3 reads TGTGCCAGCAGCTTAGGTCCTAGCGGAGAGACCCAGTACTTC. Translating it yields CASSLGPSGETQYF.

This chain joins TRBV7-9 and TRBJ1-5; D is perhaps TRBD1 (5 bases). The CDR3 loop spans 13 amino acids. CDR1 and CDR2 (germline): SEHNR, FQNEAQ (reference sequence). The V gene lost 5 bases and the J gene lost 6 bases, with 11 bases spanning the gap. The CDR3 protein is CASSQQAGQPQHF. In DNA, the CDR3 is TGTGCCAGCAGCCAACAGGCTGGTCAGCCCCAGCATTTT. The full variable domain, completed using reference TRBV7-9 and TRBJ1-5, is DTGVSQNPRHKITKRGQNVTFRCDPISEHNRLYWYRQTLGQGPEFLTYFQNEAQLEKSRLLSDRFSAERPKGSFSTLEIQRTEQGDSAMYLCASSQQAGQPQHFGDGTRLSIL.

CDR3 loop: CASSPGVAYEQYF. CDR3 DNA: TGTGCCAGCTCACCTGGGGTCGCCTACGAGCAGTACTTC. The rearrangement uses TRBV18 and TRBJ2-7, with unresolved D. V was cut by 3 bases and J by 2 bases, with 8 bases left in between. The CDR3 has 13 residues. From germline, CDR1 is KGHSH and CDR2 LQKENI.

This sequence joins TRBV7-9 and TRBJ2-7; D is perhaps TRBD2 (6 bases). The CDR3 is 12 residues long. Trimming removed 5 bases at V and 12 bases at J, with 17 bases between. The germline V gene encodes CDR1 SEHNR and CDR2 FQNEAQ (reference sequence). CDR3 DNA: TGTGCCAGCAGCCCGATGGAGGGGCTTCTGTACTTC. Its protein product is CASSPMEGLLYF.

This clone was recorded a few times. The rearrangement uses TRBV6-1 and TRBJ1-5; D unclear. Trimming removed 7 bases from V and 2 bases from J, with 15 bases in between. There are 15 residues in the CDR3. Germline V gives CDR1 MNHNS, CDR2 SASEGT. CDR3 sequence: CASTDPLSGNQPQHF. CDR3 bases: TGTGCCAGCACTGACCCTCTCTCGGGCAATCAGCCCCAGCATTTT.

The chain carries TRBV19 and TRBJ2-1; D uncertain. Per germline, CDR1 LNHDA and CDR2 SQIVND (reference sequence). Trimming took off 7 bases at V and 6 bases at J, with 7 bases between the two ends. The CDR3 covers 11 residues. The CDR3 reads CASTSRNEQFF. CDR3 nucleotide sequence: TGTGCCAGTACGAGCCGCAATGAGCAGTTCTTC.

The chain combines TRBV5-6 with TRBJ1-3; D uncertain. The CDR3 spans 15 residues. The germline gives CDR1 SGHDT, CDR2 YYEEEE. V lost 4 bases, J lost 2 bases, and 13 bases lay in between. CDR3 in amino acids: CASSPLSGPGNTIYF. The CDR3 DNA reads TGTGCCAGCAGCCCCCTTTCCGGCCCTGGAAACACCATATATTTT.

V gene TRBV30 combines with J gene TRBJ2-1; TRBD2 agrees at 12 bases. The J segment lost 2 bases and the V segment lost 3 bases, leaving 5 bases of the junction unmatched. This CDR3 comprises 16 residues. Looked up from germline, CDR1 is GTSNPN and CDR2 is SVGIG (reference sequence). The CDR3 bases are TGTGCCTGGAGGAAGACTAGCGGGAGTACCTACAATGAGCAGTTCTTC. Its translation is CAWRKTSGSTYNEQFF.

V usage is TRBV28 and J usage is TRBJ1-4; 8 bases fit TRBD1. Germline trimming cut 5 bases from V and 4 bases from J; bases unmatched to any gene: 6. This CDR3 contains 15 residues. Germline V CDR1 and CDR2: MDHEN, SYDVKM. The CDR3 bases are TGTGCCAGCAGTCCGGGACAGGCGGGTAATGAAAAACTGTTTTTT. This sequence encodes CASSPGQAGNEKLFF.